Presented here are 7 T cell receptor beta chains from one specimen sequenced in a study of T cell responses to AZD1222 COVID-19 vaccine. Here immunoSEQ multiplex PCR was the method, and the copy in TCRdb shows in-frame clones only, minus some. Of about 84,000 clones listed, around 88% are singletons. Material: peripheral blood, obtained 28 days after the second AZD1222 dose. Receptors originate from an adult who received the AZD1222 COVID-19 vaccine.

This clone was counted a single time. V gene TRBV6-5 combines with J gene TRBJ2-5; no clear D. CDR1 is MNHEY, CDR2 SVGAGI, per germline. Trimming cost V 0 bases and J 5 bases, with 13 bases left between them. The CDR3 consists of 15 residues. CDR3 region: CASSYSKLVWETQYF. CDR3 sequence (DNA): TGTGCCAGCAGTTACTCGAAGTTGGTATGGGAGACCCAGTACTTC.

CDR3 amino acids: CAIGAFPLTDTQYF. The CDR3 region has the DNA TGTGCCATTGGGGCGTTCCCCCTCACAGATACGCAGTATTTT. The chain is built from TRBV7-2 and TRBJ2-3, with D possibly being TRBD1 (5 bases). V was shortened by 10 bases and J by 2 bases, with 16 bases between the two germline ends. From germline, CDR1 is SGHTA and CDR2 FQGNSA. The CDR3 consists of 14 residues.

The chain has TRBV15 and TRBJ2-1; 12 bases map to TRBD2. There are 15 residues in the CDR3. CDR1 LNHNV and CDR2 YYDKDF come from the germline V gene (reference sequence). Germline trimming cut 5 bases from V and 8 bases from J; bases unmatched to any gene: 7. CDR3 amino acids: CATSRSSSGGDEQFF. As DNA, the CDR3 is TGTGCCACCAGCCGATCCTCTAGCGGGGGGGATGAGCAGTTCTTC.

This chain links TRBV27 with TRBJ2-5, with 9 bases that match TRBD1. CDR1 is MNHEY and CDR2 is SMNVEV in the germline V gene (reference sequence). The CDR3 sequence is 15 residues long. V dropped 5 bases and J dropped 4; count of bases not matched to a gene: 8. This chain's CDR3 is CASSAITGGRETQYF. The CDR3 bases are TGTGCCAGCAGTGCAATAACAGGGGGCCGAGAGACCCAGTACTTC.

This clone was recorded only once. V and J are TRBV2 and TRBJ1-3, with no clear D. Trimming removed 8 bases at V and 0 bases at J, with 8 bases between. This CDR3 is built from 13 residues. Germline CDR1 and CDR2: SNHLY and FYNNEI. This CDR3 reads CASRRDSGNTIYF. CDR3 nucleotide sequence: TGTGCCAGCCGCCGGGACTCTGGAAACACCATATATTTT. Full variable domain (rest looked up from reference TRBV2 and TRBJ1-3): EPEVTQTPSHQVTQMGQEVILRCVPISNHLYFYWYRQILGQKVEFLVSFYNNEISEKSEIFDDQFSVERPDGSNFTLKIRSTKLEDSAMYFCASRRDSGNTIYFGEGSWLTVV.

This chain joins TRBV5-1 and TRBJ1-4; D is possibly TRBD1 (5 bases). Per the germline V gene, CDR1 is SGHRS and CDR2 is YFSETQ. V shed 3 bases and J shed 5 bases, with 5 bases lying between them. This CDR3 has 12 residues. The DNA of the CDR3 is TGCGCCAGCAGCTCAGGGAATGAAAAACTGTTTTTT. Amino acids: CASSSGNEKLFF. Complete variable domain (other parts from reference TRBV5-1 and TRBJ1-4): KAGVTQTPRYLIKTRGQQVTLSCSPISGHRSVSWYQQTPGQGLQFLFEYFSETQRNKGNFPGRFSGRQFSNSRSEMNVSTLELGDSALYLCASSSGNEKLFFGSGTQLSVL.

This clone was found many times. V and J are TRBV5-6 and TRBJ1-3, with a tentative D call TRBD1 (6 bases). There are 15 residues in the CDR3. Germline CDR1 and CDR2: SGHDT and YYEEEE. Deletions cut 4 bases from V and 2 bases from J, with 13 bases between. CDR3 protein: CASSHAGVAGNTIYF. In DNA form, the CDR3 reads TGTGCCAGCAGCCATGCAGGGGTAGCTGGAAACACCATATATTTT.